This TCR beta chain was profiled in a study of cytomegalovirus exposure and HLA in healthy donors. This CDR3 spans 16 amino acids. The PCR contained 60 Vbeta and 13 Jbeta primers. Here immunoSEQ multiplex PCR was the method, and the copy in TCRdb shows in-frame clones only, minus some. The sample carries over 150,000 clones, around 80% recorded once. Sequences were obtained from PBMCs. The chain joins TRBV12-2 to TRBJ1-1; the listed D gene, TRBD1, was not tested against the DNA. TRBV12-2 is deemed a pseudogene. The clonotype originates from a man aged 40-49 years in good health and CMV-seronegative. The CDR3 spells CASRLAGDRLNTEAFF. CDR3 nucleotides: TGTGCAAGTCGCTTAGCGGGGGACAGGTTGAACACTGAAGCTTTCTTT.